This passage covers 18 T cell receptor beta chains from one sample sequenced in a study of shared clonotypes between healthy human individuals. Some clones are missing from TCRdb's copy, which holds only in-frame ones; the method was immunoSEQ multiplex PCR. The profile shows hundreds of thousands of clones, approximately 96% of them singletons. It was CD45RO-negative cells, positively selected for CCR7, that made up naive CD8 cells, with terminally differentiated effector memory CD45RA+ cells excluded. Sequenced material: naive CD8+ T cells sorted from blood. The receptor set was obtained from a woman in her 30s in good health.

V usage is TRBV6-1 and J usage is TRBJ2-2, with TRBD2 identical over 9 bases. CDR1 and CDR2 from the germline V gene are MNHNS and SASEGT. The junction had 9 bases not matched to a gene; V was cut back by 3 bases and J by 7 bases. The CDR3 consists of 16 residues. CDR3 sequence: CASSDGREGLFGELFF. The CDR3 DNA reads as TGTGCCAGCAGTGATGGGCGGGAGGGCCTGTTCGGGGAGCTGTTTTTT.

The chain couples TRBV27 to TRBJ2-2; a possible D gene is TRBD2 (6 bases). Deletions cut 2 bases from V and 6 bases from J, with 13 bases between. CDR3 length equals 15 residues. Germline-derived CDR1 and CDR2 are MNHEY and SMNVEV (reference sequence). The CDR3 DNA reads as TGTGCCAGCAGTTTAGTGGGCGGGGCCGCCGGGGAGCTGTTTTTT. Translation gives CASSLVGGAAGELFF.

The count of this clone is one. The chain carries TRBV29-1 and TRBJ2-4; D is unresolved. The CDR3 runs 12 residues. CDR1 is SQVTM and CDR2 is ANQGSEA in the germline V gene. V was shortened by 5 bases and J by 11 bases, with 16 bases between the two germline ends. The CDR3 sequence is CSVLLGYALQYF. CDR3 DNA sequence: TGCAGCGTTCTACTCGGGTATGCTCTTCAGTACTTC.

This clone was detected only once. The chain recombines TRBV29-1 with TRBJ1-2, with TRBD1 matching 9 bases. The CDR3 loop spans 13 amino acids. The J segment lost 4 bases and the V segment lost 5 bases, leaving 5 bases of the junction unmatched. Germline V gene sequence: CDR1 SQVTM, CDR2 ANQGSEA. The CDR3 region is CSVPRQGGYGYTF. The DNA for the CDR3 is TGCAGCGTTCCTAGACAGGGGGGCTATGGCTACACCTTC.

The V call is TRBV28, the J call TRBJ2-5; D is unclear. The DNA end is a closer match to TRBJ2-7, so the J assignment may be wrong. This CDR3 has 16 amino acids. CDR1 and CDR2 from the germline V gene are MDHEN and SYDVKM. The CDR3 sequence: CASSFSGSQGMYEQYF. CDR3 sequence (DNA): TGTGCCAGCAGTTTCTCCGGGTCCCAAGGAATGTACGAGCAGTACTTC.

The V and J genes are TRBV20-1 and TRBJ2-7; D ambiguous. Germline V gene sequence: CDR1 DFQATT, CDR2 SNEGSKA (reference sequence). The V and J ends lost 2 bases and 5 bases respectively, with 7 bases between them. CDR3 length equals 11 residues. As DNA, the CDR3 is TGCAGTGCTAGATATACACACGAGCAGTACTTC. Translation: CSARYTHEQYF.

This sequence joins TRBV9 and TRBJ2-2; 10 nucleotides agree with TRBD2. There are 15 residues in the CDR3. V trimming: 7 bases; J trimming: 4 bases; junction bases outside the gene matches: 7. Looked up from germline, CDR1 is SGDLS and CDR2 is YYNGEE. The CDR3 nucleotides are TGTGCCAGCGGTGGACTAGCGGAGACCACCGGGGAGCTGTTTTTT. This sequence encodes CASGGLAETTGELFF.

V and J are TRBV7-9 and TRBJ1-3; D not resolved. The CDR3 runs to 14 residues. CDR1 is SEHNR, CDR2 FQNEAQ, per germline (reference sequence). Trimming stripped 5 bases from V and 4 bases from J, with 12 bases between. CDR3: CASSIMERGNTIYF. The CDR3 nucleotides read TGTGCCAGCAGCATAATGGAACGCGGAAACACCATATATTTT. Looking up the rest from reference TRBV7-9 and TRBJ1-3 gives the full variable domain: DTGVSQNPRHKITKRGQNVTFRCDPISEHNRLYWYRQTLGQGPEFLTYFQNEAQLEKSRLLSDRFSAERPKGSFSTLEIQRTEQGDSAMYLCASSIMERGNTIYFGEGSWLTVV.

The genes are TRBV13 and TRBJ2-3; D is unclear. CDR3 length: 15 amino acids. V dropped 7 bases and J dropped 4 bases, with 18 bases sitting between them. Germline V gene data show CDR1 as PRHDT and CDR2 as FYEKMQ (reference sequence). The CDR3: CASTVRIGRSDTQYF. The CDR3, as DNA: TGTGCCAGCACCGTAAGGATAGGCCGCTCAGATACGCAGTATTTT.

This clone was counted once. The chain combines TRBV28 with TRBJ2-2; unclear D gene. V dropped 7 bases and J dropped 6 bases, with 9 bases sitting between them. Germline assignment: CDR1 MDHEN and CDR2 SYDVKM. There are 12 residues in the CDR3. The CDR3 here is CASTRRAGELFF. The CDR3, as DNA: TGTGCCAGCACCCGCCGGGCCGGGGAGCTGTTTTTT.

The chain joins TRBV28 to TRBJ2-3, with 12 bases fitting TRBD2. CDR3 size: 17 residues. V lost 0 bases and J lost 5; bases outside the gene matches: 6. Looked up from germline, CDR1 is MDHEN and CDR2 is SYDVKM. The CDR3, as DNA: TGTGCCAGCAGTTTATGGACTAGCGGGAGAGGAGGAGATACGCAGTATTTT. It specifies CASSLWTSGRGGDTQYF.

CDR3 sequence reads: CASSLPDRVLSEAFF. For the CDR3, the DNA is TGTGCCAGCAGTTTACCGGACAGGGTCTTGTCTGAAGCTTTCTTT. V usage is TRBV28 and J usage is TRBJ1-1; 8 positions match TRBD1. The CDR3 is 15 amino acids. V lost 2 bases to trimming and J lost 6 bases; unmatched junction nucleotides: 8. Germline V gene lookup returns CDR1 MDHEN and CDR2 SYDVKM.

The V and J genes are TRBV21-1 and TRBJ2-1; the DNA was not used to check the table's D call, TRBD2. TRBV21-1 is a recognized pseudogene. CDR3 length: 18 amino acids. In DNA form, the CDR3 reads TGTGCCAGCAGCAAAGTCCGGTATACGCGGGAGGATGACAATGAGCAGTTCTTC. It translates to CASSKVRYTREDDNEQFF.

The chain carries TRBV5-1 and TRBJ2-1; the match to TRBD2 covers 11 bases. CDR1 and CDR2 from the germline V gene are SGHRS and YFSETQ. CDR3 length equals 14 residues. V was clipped by 2 bases and J by 14 bases; unmatched bases: 9. CDR3 residues: CASSFTSGSQREFF. CDR3 sequence (DNA): TGCGCCAGCAGCTTTACTAGCGGGAGTCAAAGGGAGTTCTTC. Full variable domain (missing parts from reference TRBV5-1 and TRBJ2-1): KAGVTQTPRYLIKTRGQQVTLSCSPISGHRSVSWYQQTPGQGLQFLFEYFSETQRNKGNFPGRFSGRQFSNSRSEMNVSTLELGDSALYLCASSFTSGSQREFFGPGTRLTVL.

The chain couples TRBV27 to TRBJ2-6; perhaps TRBD1 as D (6 bases). Germline assignment: CDR1 MNHEY and CDR2 SMNVEV (reference sequence). CDR3 length: 16 amino acids. V lost 5 bases, J lost 4 bases, and 15 bases lay in between. The CDR3 reads CASSPLQGTGANVLTF. CDR3 nucleotides: TGTGCCAGCAGTCCCTTACAGGGTACCGGGGCCAACGTCCTGACTTTC.

This clone was observed a single time. The CDR3 bases are TGCGCCAGCAGTCAAATAGCGGCTTCCTCCTACGAGCAGTACTTC. It codes for CASSQIAASSYEQYF. V is TRBV4-1 and J is TRBJ2-7, with a weak D call TRBD2 (6 bases). The V end lost 6 bases, the J end lost 0 bases, and 15 bases lay between the germline ends. Germline V gene sequence: CDR1 MGHRA, CDR2 YSYEKL. This CDR3 is 15 amino acids long.

This clone was recorded only once. This chain connects TRBV2 to TRBJ2-2; D is unclear. V was clipped by 4 bases and J by 2 bases, with 17 bases between them. The CDR3 is made up of 17 amino acids. The germline CDR1 and CDR2 sequences are SNHLY and FYNNEI. The CDR3 region is CASSGVTVALNTGELFF. CDR3 in DNA: TGTGCCAGCAGTGGGGTAACAGTCGCCCTAAACACCGGGGAGCTGTTTTTT.

The rearrangement joins TRBV7-9 to TRBJ2-1, with TRBD1 matching over 7 bases. In germline, CDR1 is SEHNR, CDR2 FQNEAQ (reference sequence). This CDR3 region has 17 residues. V trimming: 3 bases; J trimming: 2 bases; junction bases outside the gene matches: 10. The CDR3 nucleotides are TGTGCCAGCAGCTTTCGATTCGGGGACAGTACCTACAATGAGCAGTTCTTC. It codes for CASSFRFGDSTYNEQFF.